These T cell receptor beta chains were read from a single sample in a study of a mutant IDH1 vaccine in newly diagnosed glioma. These TCRs' antigens remain unknown. Some clones are missing from TCRdb's copy, which holds only in-frame ones; the method was immunoSEQ multiplex PCR. This table holds roughly 35,000 clones, 65% to 80% found once. The source material was PBMCs, sampled from a glioma patient whose treatment included an IDH1 peptide vaccine. All receptors derive from a man aged 35 to 55 with glioma. The CDR3 runs from the conserved cysteine through the conserved F or W. Each record gives: V gene, J gene, D gene, clone size, CDR3 protein, CDR3 DNA. The D gene is left open where the match is weak. Some rows mark clone size as missing; the rest say once, few, many or name a class of expanded clone.

TRBV6-1	TRBJ1-2	-	-	CASSDEGSRYGYTF	TGTGCCAGCAGTGATGAAGGAAGCCGGTATGGCTACACCTTC
TRBV2	TRBJ1-2	-	few	CASGQIYGYTF	TGTGCCAGCGGGCAGATCTATGGCTACACCTTC
TRBV9	TRBJ2-4	TRBD2	-	CASSATGLAGQNIQYF	TGTGCCAGCAGCGCAACCGGACTAGCTGGCCAAAACATTCAGTACTTC
TRBV11-2	TRBJ1-2	-	-	CASSLDLGGIYGYTF	TGTGCCAGCAGCTTAGATCTGGGGGGAATCTATGGCTACACCTTC
TRBV25-1	TRBJ1-5	-	-	CASSPGTGGNQPQHF	TGTGCCAGCAGCCCCGGGACTGGGGGCAATCAGCCCCAGCATTTT
TRBV7-2	TRBJ2-5	-	-	CASSYDRGLQETQYF	TGTGCCAGCAGCTATGACCGGGGACTCCAAGAGACCCAGTACTTC
TRBV4-1	TRBJ1-3	-	once	CASWGTSRSGNTIYF	TGCGCCAGCTGGGGGACTTCAAGGTCTGGAAACACCATATATTTT
TRBV5-1	TRBJ2-1	TRBD2	-	CASSPGTSGMGEQFF	TGCGCCAGCAGCCCGGGGACTAGCGGAATGGGTGAGCAGTTCTTC
TRBV18	TRBJ2-7	-	few	CASSKNPLTYEQYF	TGTGCCAGCTCGAAAAACCCCTTAACGTACGAGCAGTACTTC
TRBV29-1	TRBJ1-1	-	few	CSAVPGRGNTEAFF	TGCAGCGCCGTACCAGGCCGTGGGAACACTGAAGCTTTCTTT
TRBV7-9	TRBJ1-6	-	-	CASSSGVASNSPLHF	TGTGCCAGCAGCTCCGGGGTGGCGAGCAATTCACCCCTCCACTTT
TRBV6-4	TRBJ2-3	TRBD2	-	CASSVAGASDTQYF	TGTGCCAGCAGTGTGGCGGGAGCGTCAGATACGCAGTATTTT
TRBV2	TRBJ2-4	TRBD1	-	CASMGQGENIQYF	TGTGCCAGCATGGGACAGGGGGAAAACATTCAGTACTTC
TRBV28	TRBJ1-2	TRBD1	-	CASSSGGQVYGYTF	TGTGCCAGCAGTTCCGGGGGACAGGTCTATGGCTACACCTTC
TRBV6-1	TRBJ1-3	-	once	CASSDKRTAGNTIYF	TGTGCCAGCAGTGATAAAAGAACAGCTGGAAACACCATATATTTT
TRBV6-5	TRBJ2-5	TRBD1	-	CASMRDRGETQYF	TGTGCCAGCATGAGGGACAGGGGAGAGACCCAGTACTTC
TRBV5-1	TRBJ1-2	-	medium-sized	CASSTSGTLNYGYTF	TGCGCCAGCAGCACATCCGGGACACTGAACTATGGCTACACCTTC
TRBV23-1	TRBJ1-1	-	-	CARSGSEAFF	TGCGCCAGGTCAGGGTCTGAAGCTTTCTTT
TRBV6-6	TRBJ1-2	TRBD1	-	CASSSADRGDGYTF	TGTGCCAGCAGTTCCGCGGACAGGGGGGACGGCTACACCTTC
TRBV27	TRBJ2-1	TRBD2	-	CASSRSSGRASNEQFF	TGTGCCAGCAGTCGATCTAGCGGGAGGGCCTCCAATGAGCAGTTCTTC